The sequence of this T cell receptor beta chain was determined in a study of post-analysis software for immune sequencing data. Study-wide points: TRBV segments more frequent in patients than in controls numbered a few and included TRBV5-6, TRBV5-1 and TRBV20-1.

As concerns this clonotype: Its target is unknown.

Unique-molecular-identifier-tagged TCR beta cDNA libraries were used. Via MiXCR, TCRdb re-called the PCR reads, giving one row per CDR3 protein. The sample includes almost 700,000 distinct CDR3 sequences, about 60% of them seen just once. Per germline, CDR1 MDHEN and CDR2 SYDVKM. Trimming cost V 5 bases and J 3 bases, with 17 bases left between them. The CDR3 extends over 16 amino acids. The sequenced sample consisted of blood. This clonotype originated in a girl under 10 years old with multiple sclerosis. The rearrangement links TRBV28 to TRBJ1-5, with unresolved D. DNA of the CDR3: TGTGCCAGCAGTCCTCGACTCGGACTCAACAATCAGCCCCAGCATTTT. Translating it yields CASSPRLGLNNQPQHF.